This T cell receptor (beta chain) comes out of a study of blood T cell repertoires in COVID-19. Study as a whole: Acute and convalescent COVID-19 samples came from the United States, Italy and Spain. T cells, B-cell-depleted T cells, or PBMCs provided the cDNA or gDNA that served as material.

The J segment lost 4 bases and the V segment lost 5 bases, leaving 8 bases of the junction unmatched. Germline CDR1 and CDR2: MNHEY and SVGAGI. The CDR3 spans 15 residues. Original analysis: Amplification of reference gene primers was used by the study to estimate nucleated cell counts. The data were produced by immunoSEQ multiplex PCR, yet TCRdb's version contains in-frame clones alone and is incomplete. That table is the source of V, J and clone size, and D and trimming were worked out from the DNA. This repertoire shows more than 140,000 clones, more than 70% found once; its top ten account for around 8.5%.

Sequenced material: peripheral blood. The chain recombines TRBV6-5 with TRBJ1-2, with 9 nucleotides matching TRBD1. The origin of this receptor is a woman aged 55-70 years with acute or convalescent COVID-19. The CDR3 protein is CASSSGQGMVYGYTF. The CDR3 DNA sequence: TGTGCCAGCAGTAGCGGACAGGGGATGGTCTATGGCTACACCTTC.